This T cell receptor beta chain was profiled in a study of cytomegalovirus exposure and HLA in healthy donors. Trimming stripped 2 bases from V and 0 bases from J, with 8 bases between. CDR3 length equals 14 residues. The germline V gene encodes CDR1 SGHRS and CDR2 YFSETQ. Details on this clone: Its cognate antigen is unknown.

The PCR made use of 60 Vbeta and 13 Jbeta primers. Profiling relied on immunoSEQ multiplex PCR, and the TCRdb table lists in-frame clones only, not all of them. The data contain 110,000 or so clones, roughly 72% of them singletons. General study points: At a 0.05 false discovery rate, a later analysis found 18,000 or so TCR beta sequences to be associated with HLA alleles.

The chain couples TRBV5-1 to TRBJ2-5, with D unclear. The sequence came from a woman aged 50 to 60 in good health and CMV-seropositive. Sequences were obtained from PBMCs. As DNA, the CDR3 is TGCGCCAGCAGCTTTCAGAGGCACCAAGAGACCCAGTACTTC. It encodes CASSFQRHQETQYF.